This TCR beta chain originates from a study of a mutant IDH1 vaccine in newly diagnosed glioma. Study context: The treated population exhibited a male proportion of roughly 60%, a female proportion of around 38%, and a mean age of approximately 42 years. Standard pretreatment was either radiotherapy, temozolomide, or, for most, radiochemotherapy with temozolomide.

Findings and limits, study-wide: Alterations occurring in top peripheral T cell clonotypes seemed unrelated to pseudoprogression. The study observed vaccine-induced immune responses in 85% to 95% of patients.

This clone appeared once. Antigen: not known. Sequenced by immunoSEQ multiplex PCR; TCRdb stores in-frame clones only, minus some. The sample shows 90,000 to 100,000 clones, about 87% of them seen only once. Time point denoted: baseline, week 1 (first vaccination visit). Treatment defined: pre-vaccination baseline after standard-of-care therapy. Trimming pared 0 bases from V and 1 base from J, leaving 7 bases between. Germline V CDR1 and CDR2: SGHNT, YENEEA. CDR3 length equals 15 residues. The clonotype originates from a woman between 45 and 65 years old with glioma. The starting material was PBMCs, obtained from a glioma patient treated with radiotherapy, temozolomide or both. The chain carries TRBV11-3 and TRBJ2-1; D remains unclear. CDR3 coding DNA: TGTGCCAGCAGCTTAGATGGCGGATCCTACAATGAGCAGTTCTTC. It encodes CASSLDGGSYNEQFF.